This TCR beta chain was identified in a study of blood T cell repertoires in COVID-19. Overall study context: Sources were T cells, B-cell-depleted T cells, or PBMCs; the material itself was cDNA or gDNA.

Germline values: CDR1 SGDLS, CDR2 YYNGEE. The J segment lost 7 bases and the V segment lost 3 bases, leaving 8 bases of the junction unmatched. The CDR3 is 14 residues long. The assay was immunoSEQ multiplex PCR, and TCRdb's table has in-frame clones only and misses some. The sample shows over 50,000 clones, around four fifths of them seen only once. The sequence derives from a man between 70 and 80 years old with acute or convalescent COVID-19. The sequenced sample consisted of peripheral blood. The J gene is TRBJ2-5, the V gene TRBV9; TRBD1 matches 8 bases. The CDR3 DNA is TGTGCCAGCAGCGCTTCAGGGGGCGGCAGGACCCAGTACTTC. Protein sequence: CASSASGGGRTQYF.